This T cell receptor beta chain was sequenced during a study of T cells in Graves' hyperthyroidism and ophthalmopathy (dated by TCRdb to about 2019). Context from the whole study: To identify TCR V-J signatures that set the groups apart, the researchers used a discovery cohort of 100 patients, made up of approximately 43 with Graves' ophthalmopathy and some 58 with stable Graves' hyperthyroidism. Prospective prediction of ophthalmopathy was tested in an independent validation cohort consisting of about 19 hyperthyroidism patients and 15 to 17 patients who later progressed to ophthalmopathy. For training and testing, the 80 to 100 patients in the discovery cohort were randomly divided in a 7:3 ratio. The study also compared thyroid tissue and blood T-cell repertoires from five or six Graves' hyperthyroidism patients. After blood sampling, hyperthyroidism patients were treated with methimazole at a starting dose of 30 mg daily, and ophthalmopathy patients were treated with high-dose intravenous methylprednisolone. The paper reports TCR Vbeta CDR3 sequencing of fewer than 150 peripheral blood samples: over 40 ophthalmopathy, around 80 hyperthyroidism and around 17 progressor patients. What the research found in general, with its limitations: In cross-validation, a model built on a 13 V-J signature told ophthalmopathy apart from stable hyperthyroidism with 85% to 90% sensitivity and approximately 81% specificity, and in testing the same model reached 80%/75%. Sample size was not statistically predetermined, and blinding of investigators to group allocation was not performed. In validation, the model predicted progression to ophthalmopathy a median of roughly 6.5 months before onset, with 65% to 71% sensitivity and about 72% specificity. Most expanded thyroid clonotypes (frequency above 0.001) were also detected in blood, a finding suggesting that blood repertoires may reflect thyroid immune responses.

The CDR3 holds 13 amino acids from the cysteine to the phenylalanine. Just CDR3 DNA is preserved here, 39 bases in frame from base 1. V lost 6 bases and J lost 4 bases; the stretch between them is 14 bases long. Via the germline V gene (reference sequence), CDR1 is DFQATT and CDR2 SNEGSKA. Patients with uncontrolled infections, other autoimmune diseases, pregnancy or lactation were excluded. Diagnoses relied on clinical symptoms, serum thyroxine and TRAb, thyroid ultrasound and orbital computed tomography. Total RNA was extracted with Trizol reagent, and quality was checked on an Agilent 2100 Bioanalyzer. The TCR beta CDR3 regions were amplified from the RNA transcripts. The first round of RT-PCR for the TCR CDR3 was performed with the HTBI primer set and the Qiagen OneStep RT-PCR kit. The libraries were constructed in a second round of multiplex PCR and then size-selected and purified. Libraries were sequenced paired-end with 100 bp reads on an Illumina HiSeq2000. The authors' analysis ran thus. SOAPnuke was used to process the raw data, with reads discarded if the reads contained adapters or uncalled bases, had a mean Phred below 15, or lacked an exact constant-primer or identifier match. COPE v1.2.5 was used to merge high-quality paired reads, and clonotypes were defined as unique nucleotide sequences. MiTCR v1.1 was used to align clonotypes to the IMGT TRBV, TRBD and TRBJ reference segments. Only V-J combinations with frequency above 0.0001, covering roughly 99% of repertoires, were analysed. A TCS score was defined as the ratio of F50 (clonal expansion) to E x V (chaos), with BLOSUM62-based TCRdist applied between CDR3 peptides within each V-J. Welch's t-statistics and random forest reduced around 510 V-J features to some 14, which were used in a naive Bayes classifier (R e1071). The Morisita-Horn index was used to measure how similar the thyroid and blood repertoires were. TCRdb reprocessed the public reads (quality trimming at Q25 with fastp, clone calling with MiXCR) and kept in-frame beta chains. Each entry is one CDR3 protein sequence, shown with its most common DNA and genes. The V and J calls and clone size are TCRdb's, not the authors'. The sample profile shows 480,000 or so distinct CDR3 sequences; around 43% of them were found once. About 45% of the sample is in the top ten clones.

As to this clonotype: Its cognate antigen has yet to be identified. No clone much larger than this one lies a single base away; base qualities are absent.

Material: peripheral blood or thyroid tissue (not recorded which). The clonotype comes from an adult woman with Graves' disease, either hyperthyroidism or ophthalmopathy (not recorded which). The receptor chain draws on TRBV20-1 and TRBJ2-3, and possibly TRBD2, on 5 matching bases. The nucleotide sequence is given as TGCAGTGCCTCCCGAGGGCCTTCAGATACGCAGTATTTT. Its amino acids are CSASRGPSDTQYF.